This T cell receptor (beta chain) is from a study of blood T cell repertoires in COVID-19 (dated by TCRdb to the early 2020s). Looking at the study overall: The collaborator samples originated in the United States, Italy and Spain and spanned the acute and convalescent phases of COVID-19. The prospective study material was composed of cDNA or gDNA derived from T cells, B-cell-depleted T cells, or PBMCs. Subjects who had been exposed to COVID-19, were actively infected with it, or had recovered from it provided the deeply sampled blood TCRbeta repertoires that made up the dataset. The repertoires were released in a freely available public database intended as a resource for research on the immune response to SARS-CoV-2. Samples were obtained from the ongoing ImmuneRACE study (first 160 participants) and from approximately 1,200 subjects provided by 6 global collaborators. Nearly every sample came with metadata listing a de-identified subject ID, COVID-19 status, age in years and sex. Where available, HLA class I and class II types were taken from metadata supplied by the sample provider and were not determined by assay-based typing. The full study reports these points: The amount of clinical and demographic metadata varied by source and participant and was provided uncurated.

V has 4 bases trimmed and J has 8 bases trimmed; junction bases matching no gene number 3. Based on the germline V gene, the CDR1 and CDR2 sequences are SGHTA and FQGTGA. The CDR3 runs 13 residues from the cysteine to the phenylalanine. Just CDR3 DNA is preserved here, 39 bases in frame from base 1. A second Seattle source provided samples from volunteer blood donors who had recovered from COVID-19. Whole blood was collected in K2EDTA tubes by collaborating institutions according to the institutions' own protocols. For TCRbeta analysis, collaborators shipped samples as frozen whole blood, isolated PBMCs, or DNA extracted from either of those sample types. The immunoSEQ Assay, a bias-controlled multiplex PCR, was used to amplify TCRbeta CDR3 regions from genomic DNA. As for the authors' bioinformatics: Nucleated cell counts per sample were estimated from amplification of reference gene primers within the assay. To quantify the absolute abundance of each unique TCRbeta CDR3 rearrangement, sequence reads were collapsed and filtered. For each sample, productive Simpson clonality was calculated by taking the square root of Simpson's diversity index across productive rearrangements. As stored in TCRdb, this immuneACCESS dataset retains in-frame rearrangements with V and J assigned. A fraction of the clones does not appear; measured against another copy, unresolved V genes explain less than half of the discrepancy, and the remainder lacks a known reason. The DNA was the basis for D and trimming; V, J and clone size are from that table. For this sample the table gives about 270,000 clones, of which around nine tenths were detected only once. The ten top clones hold roughly 1.6% of the sample.

As to this clone: Its antigen specificity is not known. Per-base quality was not reported, and no clone a single base away is much larger than it.

The specimen sequenced was peripheral blood. The rearrangement joined TRBV7-3 to TRBJ2-4; 9 bases in between match TRBD1. The receptor was isolated from a woman between 55 and 75 years old who had recovered from COVID-19. The sequenced DNA is TGTGCCAGCAGCTACGACAGGGGGGACATTCAGTACTTC. Protein translation: CASSYDRGDIQYF. Extended through the reference TRBV7-3 and TRBJ2-4 proteins, this CDR3 yields the full variable domain: GAGVSQTPSNKVTEKGKYVELRCDPISGHTALYWYRQSLGQGPEFLIYFQGTGAADDSGLPNDRFFAVRPEGSVSTLKIQRTERGDSAVYLCASSYDRGDIQYFGAGTRLSVL.